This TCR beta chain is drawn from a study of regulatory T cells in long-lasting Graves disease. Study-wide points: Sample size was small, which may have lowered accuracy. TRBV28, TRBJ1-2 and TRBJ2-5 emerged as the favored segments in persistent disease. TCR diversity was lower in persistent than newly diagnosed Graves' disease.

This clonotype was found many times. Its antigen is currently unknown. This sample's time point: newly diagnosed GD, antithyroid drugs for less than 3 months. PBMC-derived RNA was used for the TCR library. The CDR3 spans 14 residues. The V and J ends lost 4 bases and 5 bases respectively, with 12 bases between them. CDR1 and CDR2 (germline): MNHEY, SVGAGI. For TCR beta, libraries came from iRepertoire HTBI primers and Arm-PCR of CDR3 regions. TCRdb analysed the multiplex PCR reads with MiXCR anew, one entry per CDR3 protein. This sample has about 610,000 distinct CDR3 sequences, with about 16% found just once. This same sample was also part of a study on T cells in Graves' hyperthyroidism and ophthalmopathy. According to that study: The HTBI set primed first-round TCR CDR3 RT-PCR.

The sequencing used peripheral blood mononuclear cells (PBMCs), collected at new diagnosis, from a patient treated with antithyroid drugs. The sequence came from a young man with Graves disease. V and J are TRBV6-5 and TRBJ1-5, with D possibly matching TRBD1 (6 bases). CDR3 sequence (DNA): TGTGCCAGCAGTTTCCCGGGGGCTGATCAGCCCCAGCATTTT. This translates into CASSFPGADQPQHF.